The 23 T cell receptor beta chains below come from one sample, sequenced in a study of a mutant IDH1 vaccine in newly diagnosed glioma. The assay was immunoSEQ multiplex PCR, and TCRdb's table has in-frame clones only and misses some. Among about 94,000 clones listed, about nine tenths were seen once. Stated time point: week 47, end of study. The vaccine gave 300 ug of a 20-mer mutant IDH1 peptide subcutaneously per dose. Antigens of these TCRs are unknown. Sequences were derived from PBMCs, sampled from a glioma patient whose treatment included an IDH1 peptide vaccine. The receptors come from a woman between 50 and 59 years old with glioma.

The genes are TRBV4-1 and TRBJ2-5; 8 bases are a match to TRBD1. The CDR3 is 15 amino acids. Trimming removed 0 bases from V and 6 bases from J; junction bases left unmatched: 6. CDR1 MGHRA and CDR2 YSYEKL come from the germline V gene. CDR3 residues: CASSQDWTGRQTQYF. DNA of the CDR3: TGCGCCAGCAGCCAAGATTGGACAGGGAGGCAGACCCAGTACTTC.

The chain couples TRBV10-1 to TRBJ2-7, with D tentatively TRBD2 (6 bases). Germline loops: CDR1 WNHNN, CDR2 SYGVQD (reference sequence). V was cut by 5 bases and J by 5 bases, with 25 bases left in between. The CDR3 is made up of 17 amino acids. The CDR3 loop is CASSRGATGTGKDEQYF. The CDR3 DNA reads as TGCGCCAGCAGTCGAGGAGCTACCGGGACTGGAAAAGACGAGCAGTACTTC.

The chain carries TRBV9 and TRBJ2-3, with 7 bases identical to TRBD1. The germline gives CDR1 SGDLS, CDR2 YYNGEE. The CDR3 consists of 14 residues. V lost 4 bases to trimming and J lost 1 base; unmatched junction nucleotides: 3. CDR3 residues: CASSTDRRTDTQYF. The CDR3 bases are TGTGCCAGCAGCACGGACAGGCGCACAGATACGCAGTATTTT.

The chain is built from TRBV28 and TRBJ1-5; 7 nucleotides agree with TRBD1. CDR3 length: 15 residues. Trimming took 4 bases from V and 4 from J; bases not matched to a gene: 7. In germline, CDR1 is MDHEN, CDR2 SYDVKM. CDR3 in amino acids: CASSSEGRGNQPQHF. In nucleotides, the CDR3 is TGTGCCAGCAGTTCCGAGGGCAGGGGGAATCAGCCCCAGCATTTT.

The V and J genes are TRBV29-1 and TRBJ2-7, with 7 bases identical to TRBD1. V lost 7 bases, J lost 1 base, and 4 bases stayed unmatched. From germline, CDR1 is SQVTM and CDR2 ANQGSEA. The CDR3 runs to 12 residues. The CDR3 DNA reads TGCAGCGCCCTGGGACAGTCCTACGAGCAGTACTTC. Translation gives CSALGQSYEQYF.

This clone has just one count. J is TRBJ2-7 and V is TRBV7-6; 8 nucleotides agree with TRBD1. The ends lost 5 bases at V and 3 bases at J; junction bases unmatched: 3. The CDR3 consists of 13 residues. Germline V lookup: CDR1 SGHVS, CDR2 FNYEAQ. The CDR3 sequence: CASSLGTGYEQYF. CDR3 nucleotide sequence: TGTGCCAGCAGCCTCGGGACAGGCTACGAGCAGTACTTC.

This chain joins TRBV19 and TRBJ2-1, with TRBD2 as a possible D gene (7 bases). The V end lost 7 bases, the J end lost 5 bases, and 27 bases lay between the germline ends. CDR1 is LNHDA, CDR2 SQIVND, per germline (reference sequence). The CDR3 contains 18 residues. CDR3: CASMTPISERDKNNEQFF. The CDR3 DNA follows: TGTGCCAGTATGACCCCCATATCGGAGCGGGACAAAAACAATGAGCAGTTCTTC.

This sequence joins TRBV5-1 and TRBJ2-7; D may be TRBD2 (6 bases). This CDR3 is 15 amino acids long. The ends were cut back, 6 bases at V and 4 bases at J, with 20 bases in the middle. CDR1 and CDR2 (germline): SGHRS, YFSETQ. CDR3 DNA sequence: TGCGCCAGCAACGACGGGAGTCGGCGTGGGTACGAGCAGTACTTC. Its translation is CASNDGSRRGYEQYF.

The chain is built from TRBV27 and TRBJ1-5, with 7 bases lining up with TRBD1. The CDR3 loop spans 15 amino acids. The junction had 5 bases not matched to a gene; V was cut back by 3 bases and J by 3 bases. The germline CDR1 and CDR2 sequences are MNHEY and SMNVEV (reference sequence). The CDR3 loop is CASSLRTGYNQPQHF. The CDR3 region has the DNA TGTGCCAGCAGTTTGCGGACAGGCTACAATCAGCCCCAGCATTTT.

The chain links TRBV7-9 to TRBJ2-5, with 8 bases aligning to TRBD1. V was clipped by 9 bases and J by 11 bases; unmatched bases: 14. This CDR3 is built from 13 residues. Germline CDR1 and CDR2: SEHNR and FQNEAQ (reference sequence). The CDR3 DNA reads TGTGCCAGTCTTTCAGGGGGCGCAGGGGAGCAGTACTTC. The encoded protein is CASLSGGAGEQYF.

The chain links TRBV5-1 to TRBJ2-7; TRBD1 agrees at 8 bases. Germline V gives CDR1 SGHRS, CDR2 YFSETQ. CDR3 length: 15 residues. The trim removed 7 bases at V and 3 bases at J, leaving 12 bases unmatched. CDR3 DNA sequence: TGCGCCAGCTCTCCCGAGCGGACAGGGCTCTACGAGCAGTACTTC. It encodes CASSPERTGLYEQYF.

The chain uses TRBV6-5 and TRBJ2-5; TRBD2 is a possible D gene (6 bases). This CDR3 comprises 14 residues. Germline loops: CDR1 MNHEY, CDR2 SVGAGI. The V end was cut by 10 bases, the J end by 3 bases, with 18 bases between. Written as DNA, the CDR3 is TGTGCCACCGCCCGGAGGGAAGGGGAAGAGACCCAGTACTTC. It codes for CATARREGEETQYF.

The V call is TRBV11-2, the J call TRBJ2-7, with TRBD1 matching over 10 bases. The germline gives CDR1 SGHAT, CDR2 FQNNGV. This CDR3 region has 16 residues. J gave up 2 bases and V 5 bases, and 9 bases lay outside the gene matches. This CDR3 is CASSLIWDRGTYEQYF. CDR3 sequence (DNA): TGTGCCAGCAGCCTAATCTGGGACAGGGGAACCTACGAGCAGTACTTC.

The chain's CDR3 is CASSLYMGSSYNSPLHF. The DNA of the CDR3 is TGTGCCAGCAGTTTATATATGGGGAGCTCCTATAATTCACCCCTCCACTTT. The chain employs TRBV28 and TRBJ1-6; unclear D gene. The V end lost 1 base, the J end lost 0 bases, and 10 bases lay between the germline ends. Germline V gene data show CDR1 as MDHEN and CDR2 as SYDVKM. The CDR3 covers 17 residues.

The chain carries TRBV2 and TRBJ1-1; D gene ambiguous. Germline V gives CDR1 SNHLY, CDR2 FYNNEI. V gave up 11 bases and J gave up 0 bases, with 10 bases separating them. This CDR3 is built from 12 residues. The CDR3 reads CAAGRVNTEAFF. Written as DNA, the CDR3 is TGTGCCGCCGGACGCGTGAACACTGAAGCTTTCTTT.

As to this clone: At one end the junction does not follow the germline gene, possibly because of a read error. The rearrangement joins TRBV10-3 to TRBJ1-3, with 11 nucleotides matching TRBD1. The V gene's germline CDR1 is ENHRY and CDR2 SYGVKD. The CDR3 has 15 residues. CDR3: CAISTDRGRGSTIYF. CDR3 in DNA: TGTGCCATCAGTACGGACAGGGGGCGGGGAAGCACCATATATTTT.

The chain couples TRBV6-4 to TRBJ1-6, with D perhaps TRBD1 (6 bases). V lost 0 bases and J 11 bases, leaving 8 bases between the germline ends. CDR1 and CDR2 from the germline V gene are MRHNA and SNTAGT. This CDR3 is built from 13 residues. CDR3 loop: CASSDSRTAPLHF. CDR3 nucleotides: TGTGCCAGCAGTGACTCTCGGACAGCACCCCTCCACTTT.

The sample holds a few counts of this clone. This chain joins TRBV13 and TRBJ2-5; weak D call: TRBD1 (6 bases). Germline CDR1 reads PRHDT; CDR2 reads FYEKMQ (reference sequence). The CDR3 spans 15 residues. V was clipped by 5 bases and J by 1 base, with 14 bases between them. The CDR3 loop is CASSPRRTVQETQYF. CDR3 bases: TGTGCCAGCAGCCCTAGAAGGACAGTCCAAGAGACCCAGTACTTC.

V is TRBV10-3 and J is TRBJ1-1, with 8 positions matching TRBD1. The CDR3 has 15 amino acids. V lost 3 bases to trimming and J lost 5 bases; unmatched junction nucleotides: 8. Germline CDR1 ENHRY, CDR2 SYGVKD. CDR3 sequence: CAISDPTGGRTEAFF. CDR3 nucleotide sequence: TGTGCCATCAGTGACCCAACAGGGGGTAGGACTGAAGCTTTCTTT.

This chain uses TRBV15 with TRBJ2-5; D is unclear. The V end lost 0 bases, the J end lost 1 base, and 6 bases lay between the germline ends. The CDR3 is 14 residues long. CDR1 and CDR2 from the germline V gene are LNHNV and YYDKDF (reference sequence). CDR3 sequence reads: CATSRENSQETQYF. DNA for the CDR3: TGTGCCACCAGCAGAGAGAACAGCCAAGAGACCCAGTACTTC. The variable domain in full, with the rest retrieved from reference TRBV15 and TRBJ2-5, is DAMVIQNPRYQVTQFGKPVTLSCSQTLNHNVMYWYQQKSSQAPKLLFHYYDKDFNNEADTPDNFQSRRPNTSFCFLDIRSPGLGDTAMYLCATSRENSQETQYFGPGTRLLVL.

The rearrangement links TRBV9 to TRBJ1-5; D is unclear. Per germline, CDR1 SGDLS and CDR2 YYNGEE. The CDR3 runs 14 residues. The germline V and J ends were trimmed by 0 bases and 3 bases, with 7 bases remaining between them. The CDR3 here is CASSVDVFNQPQHF. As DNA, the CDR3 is TGTGCCAGCAGCGTAGATGTATTCAATCAGCCCCAGCATTTT.

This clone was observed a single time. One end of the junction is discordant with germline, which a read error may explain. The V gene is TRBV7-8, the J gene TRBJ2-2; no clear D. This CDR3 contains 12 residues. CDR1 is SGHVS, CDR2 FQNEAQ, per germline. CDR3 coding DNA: TGTGCCAGCAGTTTAGGGACCGGGGAGCTGTTTTTT. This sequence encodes CASSLGTGELFF.

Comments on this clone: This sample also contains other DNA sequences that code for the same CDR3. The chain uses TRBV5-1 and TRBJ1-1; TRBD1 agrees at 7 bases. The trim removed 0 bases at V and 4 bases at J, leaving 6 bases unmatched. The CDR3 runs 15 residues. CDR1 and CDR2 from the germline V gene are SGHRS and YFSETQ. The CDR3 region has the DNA TGCGCCAGCAGCTTGGGACAGGGCTGGGGCACTGAAGCTTTCTTT. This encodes CASSLGQGWGTEAFF.